This T cell receptor beta chain originates from a study of cytomegalovirus exposure and HLA in healthy donors. Study results and limitations: It was reported that the classifier diagnosed cytomegalovirus status with high specificity and sensitivity in both the original and validation cohorts. There were some public TCRs occurring in many donors, but most TCR sequences were rare.

PCR primers comprised 60 Vbeta and 13 Jbeta primers. Clones were sequenced by immunoSEQ multiplex PCR, and TCRdb holds only the in-frame ones, with some missing. The table lists 140,000 to 150,000 clones, roughly 66% of them singletons. Points on this clone: Antigen unknown.

Sequencing was carried out using PBMCs. This TCR was sampled from a woman younger than 30 in good health and CMV-seronegative.

The DNA for the CDR3 is TGCGCCAGCAGTGATTATGCGGTCTACCAAGAGACCCAGTACTTC. This gives the protein CASSDYAVYQETQYF. The J gene is TRBJ2-5, the V gene TRBV10-2; D not resolved. V lost 3 bases to trimming and J lost 0 bases, with 11 bases between them. This CDR3 contains 15 residues. Per the germline V gene, CDR1 is WSHSY and CDR2 is SAAADI.